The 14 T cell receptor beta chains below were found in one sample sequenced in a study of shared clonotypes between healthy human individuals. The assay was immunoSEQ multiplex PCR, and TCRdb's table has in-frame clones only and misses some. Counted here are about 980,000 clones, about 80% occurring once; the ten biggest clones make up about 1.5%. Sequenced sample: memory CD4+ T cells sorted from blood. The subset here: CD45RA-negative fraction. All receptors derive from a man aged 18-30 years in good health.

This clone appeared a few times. In DNA, the CDR3 is TGTGCCAGCAGCGTAGTAGGGGGTTCACCCCTCCACTTT. Encoded protein: CASSVVGGSPLHF. V and J are TRBV9 and TRBJ1-6; D is possibly TRBD1 (6 bases). The CDR3 runs to 13 residues. CDR1 is SGDLS and CDR2 is YYNGEE in the germline V gene. V lost 0 bases to trimming and J lost 9 bases, with 7 bases between them.

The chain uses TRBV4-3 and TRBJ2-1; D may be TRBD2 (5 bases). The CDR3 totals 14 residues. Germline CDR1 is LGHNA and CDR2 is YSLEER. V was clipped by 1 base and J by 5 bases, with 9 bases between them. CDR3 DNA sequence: TGCGCCAGCAGCCAAGGAGGAGCGGACAATGAGCAGTTCTTC. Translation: CASSQGGADNEQFF.

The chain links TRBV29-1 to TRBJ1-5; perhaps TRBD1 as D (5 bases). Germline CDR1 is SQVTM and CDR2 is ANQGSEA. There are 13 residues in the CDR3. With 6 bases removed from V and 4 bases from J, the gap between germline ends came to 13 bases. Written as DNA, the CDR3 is TGCAGCGTCAGGGACGACCGGAATCAGCCCCAGCATTTT. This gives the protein CSVRDDRNQPQHF.

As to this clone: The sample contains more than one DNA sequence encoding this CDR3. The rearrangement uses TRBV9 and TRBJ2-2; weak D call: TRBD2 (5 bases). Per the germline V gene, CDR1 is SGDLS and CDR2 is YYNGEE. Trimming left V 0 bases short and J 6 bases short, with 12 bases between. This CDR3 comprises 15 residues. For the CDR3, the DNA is TGTGCCAGCAGCGTAGCGGACTCTACCCCCGGGGAGCTGTTTTTT. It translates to CASSVADSTPGELFF.

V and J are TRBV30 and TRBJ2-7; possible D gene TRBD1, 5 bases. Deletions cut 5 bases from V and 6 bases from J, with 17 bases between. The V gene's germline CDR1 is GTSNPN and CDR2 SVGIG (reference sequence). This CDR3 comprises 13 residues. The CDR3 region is CAWAGQTMGEQYF. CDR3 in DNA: TGTGCCTGGGCCGGACAAACGATGGGCGAGCAGTACTTC.

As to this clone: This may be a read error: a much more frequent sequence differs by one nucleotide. The CDR3 DNA reads as TGTGCCAGCAGCTTAGGGGCGGACACTGAAGCTTTCTTT. It yields the protein CASSLGADTEAFF. The chain carries TRBV11-2 and TRBJ1-1; the D is unclear. Per germline, CDR1 SGHAT and CDR2 FQNNGV. CDR3 length: 13 residues. V shed 1 base and J shed 3 bases, with 6 bases lying between them.

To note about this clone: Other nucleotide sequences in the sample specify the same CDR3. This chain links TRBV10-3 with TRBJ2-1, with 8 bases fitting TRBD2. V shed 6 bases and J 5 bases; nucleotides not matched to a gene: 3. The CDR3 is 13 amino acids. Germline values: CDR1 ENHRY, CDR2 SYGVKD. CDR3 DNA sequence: TGTGCCATCAGCGCGGGGGGTGACAATGAGCAGTTCTTC. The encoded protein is CAISAGGDNEQFF.

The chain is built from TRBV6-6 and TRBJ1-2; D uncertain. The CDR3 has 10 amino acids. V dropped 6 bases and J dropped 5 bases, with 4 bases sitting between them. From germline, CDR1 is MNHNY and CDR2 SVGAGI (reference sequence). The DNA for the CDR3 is TGTGCCAGCAGGCAATATGGCTACACCTTC. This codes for CASRQYGYTF.

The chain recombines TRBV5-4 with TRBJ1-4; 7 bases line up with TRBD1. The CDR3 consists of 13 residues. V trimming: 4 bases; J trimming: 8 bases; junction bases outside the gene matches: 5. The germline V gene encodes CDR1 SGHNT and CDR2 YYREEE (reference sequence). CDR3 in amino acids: CASSTTGEEKLFF. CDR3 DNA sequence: TGTGCCAGCAGCACCACAGGGGAGGAAAAACTGTTTTTT.

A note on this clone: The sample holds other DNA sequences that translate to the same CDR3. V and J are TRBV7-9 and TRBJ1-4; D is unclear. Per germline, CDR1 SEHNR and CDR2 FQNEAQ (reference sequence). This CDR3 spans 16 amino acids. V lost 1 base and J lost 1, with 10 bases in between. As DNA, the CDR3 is TGTGCCAGCAGCTTAGGGGATTCAGGAACTAATGAAAAACTGTTTTTT. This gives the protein CASSLGDSGTNEKLFF.

This CDR3 is CASTPGPTNEKLFF. The CDR3 DNA reads as TGTGCCAGCACGCCGGGACCAACTAATGAAAAACTGTTTTTT. The chain combines TRBV2 with TRBJ1-4, with D perhaps matching TRBD1 (5 bases). Germline-derived CDR1 and CDR2 are SNHLY and FYNNEI. The CDR3 loop spans 14 amino acids. The V and J ends lost 7 bases and 0 bases respectively, with 9 bases between them.

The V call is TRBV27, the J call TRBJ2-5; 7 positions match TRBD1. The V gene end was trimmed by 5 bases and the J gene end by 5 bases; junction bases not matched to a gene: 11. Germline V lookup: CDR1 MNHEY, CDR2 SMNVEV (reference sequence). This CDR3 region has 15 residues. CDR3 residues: CASSLRQGWNETQYF. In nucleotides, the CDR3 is TGTGCCAGCAGTCTCAGACAGGGTTGGAACGAGACCCAGTACTTC.

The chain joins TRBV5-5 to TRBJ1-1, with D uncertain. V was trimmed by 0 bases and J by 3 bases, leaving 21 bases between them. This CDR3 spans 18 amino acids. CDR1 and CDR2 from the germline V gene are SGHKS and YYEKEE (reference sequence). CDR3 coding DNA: TGTGCCAGCAGCTTGGCCCCCTACACCATAGGCTTGTACACTGAAGCTTTCTTT. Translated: CASSLAPYTIGLYTEAFF.

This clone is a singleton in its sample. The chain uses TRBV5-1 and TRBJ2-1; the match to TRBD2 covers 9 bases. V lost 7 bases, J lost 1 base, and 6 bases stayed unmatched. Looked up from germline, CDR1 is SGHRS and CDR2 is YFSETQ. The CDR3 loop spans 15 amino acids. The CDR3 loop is CASVPLAGSYNEQFF. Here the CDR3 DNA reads TGCGCCAGCGTACCACTAGCGGGTTCCTACAATGAGCAGTTCTTC.